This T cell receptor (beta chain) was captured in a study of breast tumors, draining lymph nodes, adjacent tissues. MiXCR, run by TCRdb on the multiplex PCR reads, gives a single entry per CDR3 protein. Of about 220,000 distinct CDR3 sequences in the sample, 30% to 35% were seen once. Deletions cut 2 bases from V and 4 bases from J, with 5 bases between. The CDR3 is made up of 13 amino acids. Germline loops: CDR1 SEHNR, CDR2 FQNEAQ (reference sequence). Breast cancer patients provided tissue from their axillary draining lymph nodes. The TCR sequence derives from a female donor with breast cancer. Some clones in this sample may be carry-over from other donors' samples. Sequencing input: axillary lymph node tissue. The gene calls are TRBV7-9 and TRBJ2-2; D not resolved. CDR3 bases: TGTGCCAGCAGCTTAATCATCACCGGGGAGCTGTTTTTT. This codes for CASSLIITGELFF.